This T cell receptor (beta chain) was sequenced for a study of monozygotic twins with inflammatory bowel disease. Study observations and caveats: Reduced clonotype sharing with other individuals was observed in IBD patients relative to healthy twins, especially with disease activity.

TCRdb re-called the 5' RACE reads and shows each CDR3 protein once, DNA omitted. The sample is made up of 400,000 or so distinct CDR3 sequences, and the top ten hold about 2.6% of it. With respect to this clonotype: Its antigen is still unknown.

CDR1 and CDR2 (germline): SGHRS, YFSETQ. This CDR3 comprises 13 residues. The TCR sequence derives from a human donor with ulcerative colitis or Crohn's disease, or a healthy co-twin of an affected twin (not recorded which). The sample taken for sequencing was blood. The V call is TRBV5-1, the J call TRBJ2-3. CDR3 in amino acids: CASSLHSQDTQYF.